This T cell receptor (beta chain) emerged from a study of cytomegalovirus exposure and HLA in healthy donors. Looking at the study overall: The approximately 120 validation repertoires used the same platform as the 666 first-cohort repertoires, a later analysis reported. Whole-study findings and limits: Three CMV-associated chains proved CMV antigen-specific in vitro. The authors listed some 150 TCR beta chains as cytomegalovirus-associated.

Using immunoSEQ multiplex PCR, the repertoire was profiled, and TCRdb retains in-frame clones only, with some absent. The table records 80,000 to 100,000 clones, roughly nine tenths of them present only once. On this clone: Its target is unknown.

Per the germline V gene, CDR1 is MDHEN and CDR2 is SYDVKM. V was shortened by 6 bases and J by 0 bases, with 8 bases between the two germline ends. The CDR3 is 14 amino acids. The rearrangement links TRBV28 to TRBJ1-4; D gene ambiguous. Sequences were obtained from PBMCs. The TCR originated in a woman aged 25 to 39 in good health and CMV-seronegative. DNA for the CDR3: TGTGCCAGCAGGGCGGGAGCAACTAATGAAAAACTGTTTTTT. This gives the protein CASRAGATNEKLFF. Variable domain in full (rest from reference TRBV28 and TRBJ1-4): DVKVTQSSRYLVKRTGEKVFLECVQDMDHENMFWYRQDPGLGLRLIYFSYDVKMKEKGDIPEGYSVSREKKERFSLILESASTNQTSMYLCASRAGATNEKLFFGSGTQLSVL.